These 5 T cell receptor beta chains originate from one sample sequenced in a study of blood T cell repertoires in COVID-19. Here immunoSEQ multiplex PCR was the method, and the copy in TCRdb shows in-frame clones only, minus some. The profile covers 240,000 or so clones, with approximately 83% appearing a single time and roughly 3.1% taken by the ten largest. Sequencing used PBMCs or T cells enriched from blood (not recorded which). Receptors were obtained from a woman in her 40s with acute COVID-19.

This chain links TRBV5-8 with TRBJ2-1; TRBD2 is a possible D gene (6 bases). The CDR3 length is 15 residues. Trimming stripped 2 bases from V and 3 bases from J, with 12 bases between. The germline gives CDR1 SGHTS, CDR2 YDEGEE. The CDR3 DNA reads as TGTGCCAGCAGCTTTGGGAGCGGGCTCTACAATGAGCAGTTCTTC. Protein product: CASSFGSGLYNEQFF.

The CDR3 loop is CASSKGLALTYEQYF. CDR3 in DNA: TGTGCCAGCAGCAAGGGACTAGCGCTTACCTACGAGCAGTACTTC. This rearrangement joins TRBV3-1 (or the pseudogene TRBV3-2) to TRBJ2-7, with 10 bases aligning to TRBD2. The germline V gene encodes CDR1 LGHDT and CDR2 YNNKEL (reference sequence). The CDR3 spans 15 residues. Trimming cost V 5 bases and J 2 bases; bases outside gene matches: 6.

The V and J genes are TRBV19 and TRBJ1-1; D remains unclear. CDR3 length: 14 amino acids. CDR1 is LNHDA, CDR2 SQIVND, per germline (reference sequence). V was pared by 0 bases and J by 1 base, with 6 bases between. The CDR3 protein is CASSIDRQNTEAFF. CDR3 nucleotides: TGTGCCAGTAGTATAGATCGACAGAACACTGAAGCTTTCTTT.

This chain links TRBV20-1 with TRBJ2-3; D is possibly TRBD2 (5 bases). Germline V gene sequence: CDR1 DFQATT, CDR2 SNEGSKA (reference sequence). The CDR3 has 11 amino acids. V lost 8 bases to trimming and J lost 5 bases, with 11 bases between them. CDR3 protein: CSWRRGDTQYF. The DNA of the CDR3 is TGCAGTTGGAGACGGGGAGATACGCAGTATTTT.

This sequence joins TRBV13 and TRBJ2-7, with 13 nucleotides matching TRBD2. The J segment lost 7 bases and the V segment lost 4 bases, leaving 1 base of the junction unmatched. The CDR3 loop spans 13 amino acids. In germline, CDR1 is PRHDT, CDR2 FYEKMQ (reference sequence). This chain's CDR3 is CASSSGLAGEQYF. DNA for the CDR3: TGTGCCAGCAGCTCGGGACTAGCGGGGGAGCAGTACTTC.